One and the same sample provided the 9 T cell receptor beta chains below, sequenced in a study of cytomegalovirus exposure and HLA in healthy donors. PCR involved 60 Vbeta and 13 Jbeta primers. The data were produced by immunoSEQ multiplex PCR, yet TCRdb's version contains in-frame clones alone and is incomplete. The sample table sets out about 20,000 clones. Sequenced: PBMCs. These receptors were collected from a man between 60 and 75 years old in good health and CMV-seropositive.

CDR3 in DNA: TGTGCCACCAGCACCGCGGGAGATACGCAGTATTTT. Translation: CATSTAGDTQYF. The chain recombines TRBV15 with TRBJ2-3, with D possibly being TRBD2 (5 bases). CDR3 size: 12 residues. Per the germline V gene, CDR1 is LNHNV and CDR2 is YYDKDF (reference sequence). V gave up 4 bases and J gave up 5 bases, with 7 bases separating them.

The chain links TRBV5-1 to TRBJ2-3; a possible D gene is TRBD2 (5 bases). V lost 2 bases, J lost 4 bases, and 14 bases lay in between. The CDR3 totals 15 residues. CDR1 is SGHRS, CDR2 YFSETQ, per germline. CDR3: CASSFASRGADTQYF. As DNA, the CDR3 is TGCGCCAGCAGCTTCGCGTCACGGGGAGCAGATACGCAGTATTTT.

The rearrangement joins TRBV5-6 to TRBJ1-5; tentative D call: TRBD1 (5 bases). CDR1 and CDR2 from the germline V gene are SGHDT and YYEEEE. The CDR3 is 17 amino acids. Trimming stripped 2 bases from V and 6 bases from J, with 21 bases between. The CDR3 here is CASSFGGSGGASQPQHF. The CDR3 bases are TGTGCCAGCAGCTTCGGAGGTAGCGGGGGAGCGAGTCAGCCCCAGCATTTT.

The rearrangement links TRBV6-5 to TRBJ2-7; D gene ambiguous. CDR3 length equals 13 residues. V lost 4 bases and J lost 2, with 9 bases in between. CDR1 is MNHEY and CDR2 is SVGAGI in the germline V gene. The CDR3 bases are TGTGCCAGCAGTTCGGGTTCTACCTACGAGCAGTACTTC. Translating it yields CASSSGSTYEQYF.

V is TRBV5-1 and J is TRBJ1-1; D possibly corresponds to TRBD1 (6 bases). The V gene lost 5 bases and the J gene lost 1 base, with 12 bases spanning the gap. CDR1 and CDR2 (germline): SGHRS, YFSETQ. The CDR3 runs to 14 residues. The CDR3 bases are TGCGCCAGCAGTTTTACAGGGTCGAACACTGAAGCTTTCTTT. Translated: CASSFTGSNTEAFF.

V is TRBV25-1 and J is TRBJ1-2; D is possibly TRBD1 (6 bases). CDR3 size: 15 residues. Germline V lookup: CDR1 MGHDK, CDR2 SYGVNS. The V end lost 4 bases, the J end lost 1 base, and 13 bases lay between the germline ends. The CDR3: CASSVTGRFNYGYTF. CDR3 sequence (DNA): TGTGCCAGCAGTGTCACAGGGCGATTTAACTATGGCTACACCTTC.

The V gene is TRBV19, the J gene TRBJ2-1, with 10 bases identical to TRBD2. Germline-derived CDR1 and CDR2 are LNHDA and SQIVND (reference sequence). The CDR3 is 14 residues long. Trimming removed 6 bases from V and 9 bases from J; junction bases left unmatched: 8. The chain's CDR3 is CASSTLAGTGEQFF. In nucleotides, the CDR3 is TGTGCCAGTAGCACACTAGCGGGAACGGGTGAGCAGTTCTTC. Looking up the rest from reference TRBV19 and TRBJ2-1 gives the full variable domain: DGGITQSPKYLFRKEGQNVTLSCEQNLNHDAMYWYRQDPGQGLRLIYYSQIVNDFQKGDIAEGYSVSREKKESFPLTVTSAQKNPTAFYLCASSTLAGTGEQFFGPGTRLTVL.

The chain combines TRBV5-1 with TRBJ2-7; 11 nucleotides agree with TRBD2. Germline CDR1 SGHRS, CDR2 YFSETQ. The CDR3 runs to 15 residues. Trimming took 4 bases from V and 2 from J; bases not matched to a gene: 5. The CDR3 loop is CASSRTSGGPYEQYF. CDR3 sequence (DNA): TGCGCCAGCAGCCGAACTAGCGGGGGACCCTACGAGCAGTACTTC. The full variable domain, rest sourced from reference TRBV5-1 and TRBJ2-7, is KAGVTQTPRYLIKTRGQQVTLSCSPISGHRSVSWYQQTPGQGLQFLFEYFSETQRNKGNFPGRFSGRQFSNSRSEMNVSTLELGDSALYLCASSRTSGGPYEQYFGPGTRLTVT.

The DNA for the CDR3 is TGCGCCAGCAGCCCACAAGCGGAAGAGACCCAGTACTTC. Its translation: CASSPQAEETQYF. This chain joins TRBV5-1 and TRBJ2-5; D may be TRBD2 (5 bases). Germline-derived CDR1 and CDR2 are SGHRS and YFSETQ. Trimming removed 4 bases at V and 3 bases at J, with 10 bases between. The CDR3 contains 13 residues.